This T cell receptor beta chain was recorded in a study of T cells in Graves' hyperthyroidism and ophthalmopathy. Findings and limits, study-wide: Among thyroid clonotypes expanded above 0.001, most also appeared in blood.

The CDR3 consists of 14 residues. Trimming took 3 bases from V and 1 from J, leaving 8 bases between them. The investigators amplified TCR beta CDR3 regions from RNA transcripts. TCR CDR3 regions were first amplified by RT-PCR with HTBI primers. TCRdb redid the calling of the multiplex PCR reads with MiXCR, one entry per CDR3 protein. Here the sample spans 210,000 or so distinct CDR3 sequences, roughly 15% being singletons. The hyperthyroidism was newly diagnosed and had lasted under 2 months; the patients were aged 18 to 65. This clonotype was counted ten times or more. The antigen remains unidentified.

The chain has TRBV12-3 or TRBV12-4 and TRBJ2-3; D gene unclear. The sequence derives from a man between 50 and 59 years old with Graves' hyperthyroidism. Material: blood. CDR3 in amino acids: CASSFLERTDTQYF. CDR3 DNA: TGTGCCAGCAGTTTTCTCGAGCGCACAGATACGCAGTATTTT.